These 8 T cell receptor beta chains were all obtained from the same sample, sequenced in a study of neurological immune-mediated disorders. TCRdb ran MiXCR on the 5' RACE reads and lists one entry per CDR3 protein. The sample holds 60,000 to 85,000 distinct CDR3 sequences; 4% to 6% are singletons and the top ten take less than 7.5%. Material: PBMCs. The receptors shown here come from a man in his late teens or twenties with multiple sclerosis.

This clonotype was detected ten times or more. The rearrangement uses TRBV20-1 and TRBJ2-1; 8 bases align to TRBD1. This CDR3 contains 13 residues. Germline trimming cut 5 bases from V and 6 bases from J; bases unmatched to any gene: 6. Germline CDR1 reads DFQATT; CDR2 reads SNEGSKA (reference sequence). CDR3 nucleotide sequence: TGCAGTGCTCCGCAGGGGGCCGTCAATGAGCAGTTCTTC. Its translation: CSAPQGAVNEQFF.

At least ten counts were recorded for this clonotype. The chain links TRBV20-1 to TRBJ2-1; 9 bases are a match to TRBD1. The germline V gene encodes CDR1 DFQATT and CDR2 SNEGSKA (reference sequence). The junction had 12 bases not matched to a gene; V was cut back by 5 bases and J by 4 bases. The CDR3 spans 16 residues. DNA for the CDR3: TGCAGTGCTCCAATTACAGGGGGCGATCTGTACAATGAGCAGTTCTTC. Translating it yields CSAPITGGDLYNEQFF.

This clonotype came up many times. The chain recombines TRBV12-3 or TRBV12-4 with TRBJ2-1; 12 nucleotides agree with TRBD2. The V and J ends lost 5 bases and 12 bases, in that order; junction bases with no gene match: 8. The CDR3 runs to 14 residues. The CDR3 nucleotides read TGTGCCAGCAGTCCCAACCCGGGACTAGCGGGGCAGTTCTTC. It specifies CASSPNPGLAGQFF.

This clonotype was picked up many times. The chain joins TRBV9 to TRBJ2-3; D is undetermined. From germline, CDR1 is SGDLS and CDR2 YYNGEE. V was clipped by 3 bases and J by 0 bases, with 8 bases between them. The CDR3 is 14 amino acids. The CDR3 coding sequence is TGTGCCAGCAGCGAATTTCCTAGCACAGATACGCAGTATTTT. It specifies CASSEFPSTDTQYF.

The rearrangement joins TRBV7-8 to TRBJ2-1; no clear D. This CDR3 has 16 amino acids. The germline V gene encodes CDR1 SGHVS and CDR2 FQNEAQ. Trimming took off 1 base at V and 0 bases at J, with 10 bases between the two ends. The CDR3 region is CASSLESVSSYNEQFF. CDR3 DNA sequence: TGTGCCAGCAGCTTAGAGTCTGTCAGCTCCTACAATGAGCAGTTCTTC.

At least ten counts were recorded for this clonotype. In nucleotides, the CDR3 is TGTGCCAGCAGCGTAGAGGGACTAGCGGCCTACGAGCAGTACTTC. Amino acids: CASSVEGLAAYEQYF. The chain joins TRBV9 to TRBJ2-7; 11 nucleotides line up with TRBD2. Germline V gives CDR1 SGDLS, CDR2 YYNGEE. The CDR3 is 15 residues long. Trimming at V came to 0 bases and at J to 2 bases, leaving 1 base not matched to a gene. Full variable domain (missing parts from reference TRBV9 and TRBJ2-7): DSGVTQTPKHLITATGQRVTLRCSPRSGDLSVYWYQQSLDQGLQFLIQYYNGEERAKGNILERFSAQQFPDLHSELNLSSLELGDSALYFCASSVEGLAAYEQYFGPGTRLTVT.

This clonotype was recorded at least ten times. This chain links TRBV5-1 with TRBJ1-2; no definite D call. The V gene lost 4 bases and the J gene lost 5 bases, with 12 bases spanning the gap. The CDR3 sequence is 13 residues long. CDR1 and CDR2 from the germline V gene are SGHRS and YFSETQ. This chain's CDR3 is CASSPTDGYGYTF. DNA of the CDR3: TGCGCCAGCAGCCCTACAGACGGTTATGGCTACACCTTC.

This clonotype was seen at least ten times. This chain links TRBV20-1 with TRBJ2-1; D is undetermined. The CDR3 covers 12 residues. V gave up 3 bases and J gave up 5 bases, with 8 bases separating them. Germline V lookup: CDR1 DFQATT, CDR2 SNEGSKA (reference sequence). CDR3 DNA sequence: TGCAGTGCTAGCGAAGCAGACAATGAGCAGTTCTTC. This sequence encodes CSASEADNEQFF.